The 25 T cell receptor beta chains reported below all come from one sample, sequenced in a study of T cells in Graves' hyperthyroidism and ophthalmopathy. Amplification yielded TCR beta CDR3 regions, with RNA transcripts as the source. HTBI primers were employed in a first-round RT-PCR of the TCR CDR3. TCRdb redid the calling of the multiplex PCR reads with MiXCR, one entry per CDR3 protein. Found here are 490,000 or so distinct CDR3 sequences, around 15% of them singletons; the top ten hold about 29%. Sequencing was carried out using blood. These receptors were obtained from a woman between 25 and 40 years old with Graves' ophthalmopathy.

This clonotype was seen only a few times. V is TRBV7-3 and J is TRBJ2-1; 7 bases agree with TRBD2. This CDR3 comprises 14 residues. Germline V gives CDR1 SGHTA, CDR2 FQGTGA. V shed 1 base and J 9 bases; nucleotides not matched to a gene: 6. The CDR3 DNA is TGTGCCAGCAGCTTAAATCCTACTAGCGTTGAGCAGTTCTTC. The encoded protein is CASSLNPTSVEQFF.

This chain's CDR3 is CASSFPKAPYGEGAHNEQFF. CDR3 DNA sequence: TGTGCCAGCAGTTTCCCGAAAGCCCCCTATGGTGAGGGGGCGCATAATGAGCAGTTCTTC. The chain has TRBV28 and TRBJ2-1, with 7 nucleotides matching TRBD1. Germline values: CDR1 MDHEN, CDR2 SYDVKM. With V trimmed by 3 bases and J by 7 bases, 24 bases remained unmatched. The length of the CDR3 is 20 residues.

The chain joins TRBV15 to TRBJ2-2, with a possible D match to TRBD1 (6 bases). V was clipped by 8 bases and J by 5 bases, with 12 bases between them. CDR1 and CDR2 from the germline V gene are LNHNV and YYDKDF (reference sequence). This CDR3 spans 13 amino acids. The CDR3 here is CATRARGTGELFF. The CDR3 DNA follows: TGTGCCACCCGTGCCAGGGGAACCGGGGAGCTGTTTTTT.

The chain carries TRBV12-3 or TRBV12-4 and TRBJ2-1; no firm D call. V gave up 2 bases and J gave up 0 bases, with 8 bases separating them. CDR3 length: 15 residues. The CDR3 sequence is CASSLQPTSYNEQFF. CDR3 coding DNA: TGTGCCAGCAGTTTACAACCAACCTCCTACAATGAGCAGTTCTTC.

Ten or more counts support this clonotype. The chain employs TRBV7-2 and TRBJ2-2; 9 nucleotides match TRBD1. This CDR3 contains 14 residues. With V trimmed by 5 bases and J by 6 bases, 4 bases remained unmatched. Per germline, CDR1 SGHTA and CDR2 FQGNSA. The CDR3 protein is CASSPRQGAGELFF. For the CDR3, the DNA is TGTGCCAGCAGCCCCCGACAGGGGGCCGGGGAGCTGTTTTTT.

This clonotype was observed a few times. CDR3 DNA sequence: TGTGCCAGCAGCTTGGCCGGAGTTGGACAGGGGAGATACCAAGAGACCCAGTACTTC. It specifies CASSLAGVGQGRYQETQYF. The chain combines TRBV5-5 with TRBJ2-5, with 9 nucleotides matching TRBD1. The trim removed 0 bases at V and 0 bases at J, leaving 12 bases unmatched. CDR1 SGHKS and CDR2 YYEKEE come from the germline V gene (reference sequence). The CDR3 spans 19 residues.

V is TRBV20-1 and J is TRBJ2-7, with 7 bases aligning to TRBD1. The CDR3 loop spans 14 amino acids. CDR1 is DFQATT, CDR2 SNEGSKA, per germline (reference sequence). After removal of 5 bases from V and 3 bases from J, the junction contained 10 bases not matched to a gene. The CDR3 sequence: CSARRSQGFYEQYF. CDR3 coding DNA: TGCAGTGCTCGTCGGTCACAGGGGTTCTACGAGCAGTACTTC.

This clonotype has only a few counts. In DNA form, the CDR3 reads TGTGCCAGCAGTTCCTATCAGCGGGAGGGCACCTACGAGCAGTACTTC. Translated: CASSSYQREGTYEQYF. V and J are TRBV6-1 and TRBJ2-7; 10 bases agree with TRBD2. J gave up 2 bases and V 5 bases, and 9 bases lay outside the gene matches. This CDR3 contains 16 residues. In germline, CDR1 is MNHNS, CDR2 SASEGT.

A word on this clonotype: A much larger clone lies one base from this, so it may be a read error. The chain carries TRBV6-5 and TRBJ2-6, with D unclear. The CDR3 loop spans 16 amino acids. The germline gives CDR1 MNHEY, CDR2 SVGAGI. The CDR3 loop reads CASSYLLSTGTNVLTF. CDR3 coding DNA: TGTGCCAGCAGTTACCTGCTCAGCACTGGGACCAACGTCCTGACTTTC.

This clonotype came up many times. The CDR3: CASSLAAAGNNEQFF. Written as DNA, the CDR3 is TGTGCCAGCAGCTTAGCTGCGGCGGGGAACAATGAGCAGTTCTTC. The rearrangement uses TRBV11-1 and TRBJ2-1; maybe TRBD2 (6 bases). Germline assignment: CDR1 SGHAT and CDR2 FQDESV (reference sequence). CDR3 size: 15 residues. Trimming removed 0 bases at V and 5 bases at J, with 11 bases between.

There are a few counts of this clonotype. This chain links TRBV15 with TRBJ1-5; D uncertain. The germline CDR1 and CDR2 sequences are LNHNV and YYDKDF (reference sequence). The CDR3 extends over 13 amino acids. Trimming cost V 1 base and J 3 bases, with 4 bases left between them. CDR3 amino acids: CATSRGTNQPQHF. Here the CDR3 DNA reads TGTGCCACCAGCAGAGGCACCAATCAGCCCCAGCATTTT.

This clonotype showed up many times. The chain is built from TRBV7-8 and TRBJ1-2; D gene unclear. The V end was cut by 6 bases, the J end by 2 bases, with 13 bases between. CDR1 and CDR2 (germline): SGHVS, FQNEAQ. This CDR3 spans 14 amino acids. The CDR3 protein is CASSPRLANYGYTF. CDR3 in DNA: TGTGCCAGCAGTCCCCGTTTGGCCAACTATGGCTACACCTTC.

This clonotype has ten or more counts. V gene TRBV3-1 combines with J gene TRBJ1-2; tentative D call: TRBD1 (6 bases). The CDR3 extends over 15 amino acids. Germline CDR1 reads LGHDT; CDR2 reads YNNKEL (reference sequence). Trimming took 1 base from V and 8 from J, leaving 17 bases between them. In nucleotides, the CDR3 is TGTGCCAGCAGCCAAGTGGTGGGGGGCACAGGCGGCTACACCTTC. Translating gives CASSQVVGGTGGYTF.

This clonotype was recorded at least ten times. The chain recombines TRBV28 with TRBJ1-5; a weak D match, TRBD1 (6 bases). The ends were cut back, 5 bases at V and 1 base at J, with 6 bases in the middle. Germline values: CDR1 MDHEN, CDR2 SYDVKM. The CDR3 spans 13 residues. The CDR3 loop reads CASSGQSNQPQHF. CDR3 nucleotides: TGTGCCAGCAGTGGACAGAGCAATCAGCCCCAGCATTTT.

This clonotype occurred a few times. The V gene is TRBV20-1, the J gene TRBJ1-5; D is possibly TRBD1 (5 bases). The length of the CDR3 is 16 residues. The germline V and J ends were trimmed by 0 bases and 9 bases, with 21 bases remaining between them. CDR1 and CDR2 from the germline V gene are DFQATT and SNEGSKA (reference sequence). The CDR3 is CSARDLSGRTFGPQHF. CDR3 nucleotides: TGCAGTGCTAGAGATCTTTCGGGGCGGACATTCGGGCCCCAGCATTTT.

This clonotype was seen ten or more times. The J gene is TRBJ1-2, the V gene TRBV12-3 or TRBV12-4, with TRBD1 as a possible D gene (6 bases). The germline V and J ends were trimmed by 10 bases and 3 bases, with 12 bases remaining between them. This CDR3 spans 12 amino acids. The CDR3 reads CATTGSHYGYTF. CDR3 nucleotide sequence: TGTGCCACCACAGGGTCCCACTATGGCTACACCTTC.

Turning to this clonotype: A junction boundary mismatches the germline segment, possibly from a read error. The CDR3 sequence: CTSRGTSGRGNTGELFF. In nucleotides, the CDR3 is TGTACCAGCAGAGGGACTAGCGGGAGGGGGAACACCGGGGAGCTGTTTTTT. The chain links TRBV6-1 to TRBJ2-2, with TRBD2 identical over 16 bases. The CDR3 is 17 amino acids. The germline CDR1 and CDR2 sequences are MNHNS and SASEGT.

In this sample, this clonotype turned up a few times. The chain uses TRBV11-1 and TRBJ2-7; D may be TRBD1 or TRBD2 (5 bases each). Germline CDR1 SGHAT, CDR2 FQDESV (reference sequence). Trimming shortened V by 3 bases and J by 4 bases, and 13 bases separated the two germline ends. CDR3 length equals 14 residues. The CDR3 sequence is CASSFGQGRYEQYF. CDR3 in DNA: TGTGCCAGCAGCTTCGGGCAGGGACGATACGAGCAGTACTTC.

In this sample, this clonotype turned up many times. The CDR3 loop reads CASSLAELAHNEQFF. In nucleotides, the CDR3 is TGTGCCAGCAGCTTAGCGGAGTTGGCCCACAATGAGCAGTTCTTC. J is TRBJ2-1 and V is TRBV7-2; D remains ambiguous. Germline V gene data show CDR1 as SGHTA and CDR2 as FQGNSA. Trimming pared 0 bases from V and 5 bases from J, leaving 11 bases between. The CDR3 is 15 amino acids.

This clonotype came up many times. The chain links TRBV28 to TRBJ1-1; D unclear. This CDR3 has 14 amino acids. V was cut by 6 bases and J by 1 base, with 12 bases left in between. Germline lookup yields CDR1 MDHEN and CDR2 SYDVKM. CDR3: CASSLTASNTEAFF. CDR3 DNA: TGTGCCAGCAGCCTAACAGCTTCGAACACTGAAGCTTTCTTT.

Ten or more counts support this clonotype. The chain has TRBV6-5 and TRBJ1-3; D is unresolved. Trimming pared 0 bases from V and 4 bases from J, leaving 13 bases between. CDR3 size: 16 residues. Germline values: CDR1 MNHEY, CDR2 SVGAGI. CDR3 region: CASSYSSAAAGNTIYF. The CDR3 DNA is TGTGCCAGCAGTTACTCGTCGGCGGCGGCAGGAAACACCATATATTTT.

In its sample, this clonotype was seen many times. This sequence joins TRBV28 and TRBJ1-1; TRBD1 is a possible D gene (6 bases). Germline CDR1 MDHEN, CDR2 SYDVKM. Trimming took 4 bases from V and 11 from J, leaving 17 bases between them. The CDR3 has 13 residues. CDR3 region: CASSSGPGGPAFF. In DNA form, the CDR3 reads TGTGCCAGCAGTTCTGGCCCGGGGGGGCCCGCTTTCTTT.

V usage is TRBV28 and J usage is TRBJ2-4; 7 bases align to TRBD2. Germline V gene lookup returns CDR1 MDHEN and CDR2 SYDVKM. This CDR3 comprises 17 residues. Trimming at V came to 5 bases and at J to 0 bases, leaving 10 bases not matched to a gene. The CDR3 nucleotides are TGTGCCAGCAGTGCTATAAGGGGAGGGCTAGCCAAAAACATTCAGTACTTC. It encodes CASSAIRGGLAKNIQYF.

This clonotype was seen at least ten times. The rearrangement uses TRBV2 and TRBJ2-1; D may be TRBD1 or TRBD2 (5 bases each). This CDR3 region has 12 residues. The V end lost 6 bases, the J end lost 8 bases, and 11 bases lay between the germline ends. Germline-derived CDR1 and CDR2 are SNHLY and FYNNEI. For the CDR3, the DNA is TGTGCCAGCAGATATCGAGGGGATGAGCAGTTCTTC. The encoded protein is CASRYRGDEQFF. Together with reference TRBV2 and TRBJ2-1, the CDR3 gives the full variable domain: EPEVTQTPSHQVTQMGQEVILRCVPISNHLYFYWYRQILGQKVEFLVSFYNNEISEKSEIFDDQFSVERPDGSNFTLKIRSTKLEDSAMYFCASRYRGDEQFFGPGTRLTVL.

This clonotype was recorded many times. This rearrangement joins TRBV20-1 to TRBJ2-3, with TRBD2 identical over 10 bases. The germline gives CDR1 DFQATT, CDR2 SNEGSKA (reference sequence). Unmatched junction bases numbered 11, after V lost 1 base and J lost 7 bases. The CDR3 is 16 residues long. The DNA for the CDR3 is TGCAGTGCTAGAGCGGTCTCTAGCGGGAGTTGGTATACGCAGTATTTT. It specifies CSARAVSSGSWYTQYF.